This T cell receptor beta chain comes out of a study of cytomegalovirus exposure and HLA in healthy donors. The PCR had 60 Vbeta and 13 Jbeta primers. Produced via immunoSEQ multiplex PCR; TCRdb's table is partial and in-frame only. In all, the sample yields 100,000 to 150,000 clones. The CDR3 length is 17 residues. Germline CDR1 is SGHNT and CDR2 is YYREEE (reference sequence). With 1 base clipped from V and 5 bases from J, the junction kept 7 bases outside the gene matches. The sequence derives from a man aged 18 to 30 in good health and CMV-seronegative. Sequences were obtained from PBMCs. The chain employs TRBV5-4 and TRBJ2-2, with TRBD2 matching 11 bases. The CDR3 here is CASSLSTSGSGTGELFF. The CDR3 coding sequence is TGTGCCAGCAGCTTGTCTACTAGCGGGAGTGGAACCGGGGAGCTGTTTTTT.